The 28 T cell receptor beta chains reported below all come from one sample, sequenced in a study of cytotoxic CD8 clonotypes in ibrutinib-treated CLL. The protocol was immunoSEQ multiplex PCR, while the TCRdb copy is restricted to in-frame clones and leaves out a portion. The sample contains 30,000 to 40,000 clones, about 70% of which appear only once. Specimen: PBMCs, collected at disease progression, from a patient treated with ibrutinib. The receptors were gathered from a human donor with chronic lymphocytic leukemia.

V and J are TRBV2 and TRBJ1-2; unclear D gene. V was trimmed by 10 bases and J by 2 bases, leaving 17 bases between them. This CDR3 spans 14 amino acids. CDR1 is SNHLY and CDR2 is FYNNEI in the germline V gene. In DNA, the CDR3 is TGTGCCACCGCCCCGGGGAACACCAACTATGGCTACACCTTC. The encoded protein is CATAPGNTNYGYTF.

The V call is TRBV5-6, the J call TRBJ1-5; a possible D gene is TRBD1 (5 bases). This CDR3 spans 13 amino acids. Germline assignment: CDR1 SGHDT and CDR2 YYEEEE. Trimming took 4 bases from V and 5 from J, leaving 10 bases between them. The DNA of the CDR3 is TGTGCCAGCAGCGGGGGACGGGATCAGCCCCAGCATTTT. It yields the protein CASSGGRDQPQHF.

The rearrangement joins TRBV18 to TRBJ2-1; 9 nucleotides align to TRBD2. The CDR3 has 18 residues. The V gene end was trimmed by 4 bases and the J gene end by 0 bases; junction bases not matched to a gene: 10. Germline CDR1 is KGHSH and CDR2 is LQKENI. The CDR3 loop reads CASSRRLAGQSSYNEQFF. The CDR3 coding sequence is TGTGCCAGCTCACGGCGGCTAGCGGGGCAAAGCTCCTACAATGAGCAGTTCTTC.

The V call is TRBV19, the J call TRBJ2-2; D possibly matches TRBD1 or TRBD2 (5 bases each). The CDR3 is 13 residues long. The V gene's germline CDR1 is LNHDA and CDR2 SQIVND (reference sequence). V was shortened by 7 bases and J by 6 bases, with 12 bases between the two germline ends. CDR3 in amino acids: CASTVRDAGELFF. In nucleotides, the CDR3 is TGTGCCAGTACGGTCAGGGACGCCGGGGAGCTGTTTTTT.

The rearrangement links TRBV11-2 to TRBJ1-4; D gene ambiguous. Trimming left V 6 bases short and J 4 bases short, with 18 bases between. In germline, CDR1 is SGHAT, CDR2 FQNNGV. The CDR3 covers 16 residues. The DNA for the CDR3 is TGTGCCAGCAGTCCTTTACGGACGGGCTTTAATGAAAAACTGTTTTTT. Its translation is CASSPLRTGFNEKLFF.

The chain joins TRBV5-1 to TRBJ2-2; either TRBD1 or TRBD2 may fit D (5 bases each). Germline V CDR1 and CDR2: SGHRS, YFSETQ. The V and J ends lost 4 bases and 4 bases respectively, with 17 bases between them. This CDR3 has 16 residues. The CDR3 loop is CASSPNQGPGTGELFF. Written as DNA, the CDR3 is TGCGCCAGCAGCCCTAACCAGGGACCGGGCACCGGGGAGCTGTTTTTT.

The rearrangement joins TRBV5-1 to TRBJ2-7; maybe TRBD2 (6 bases). The CDR3 is 11 residues long. CDR1 and CDR2 from the germline V gene are SGHRS and YFSETQ. V shed 3 bases and J shed 7 bases, with 8 bases lying between them. The CDR3 DNA follows: TGCGCCAGCAGCTCTGGGGGGGAGCAGTACTTC. This encodes CASSSGGEQYF.

The rearrangement uses TRBV5-4 and TRBJ1-2; no definite D call. Germline V lookup: CDR1 SGHNT, CDR2 YYREEE (reference sequence). The CDR3 has 13 amino acids. V was clipped by 0 bases and J by 7 bases, with 10 bases between them. The CDR3 DNA reads as TGTGCCAGCAGCTTGGGGGCCGGGTTTGGCTACACCTTC. Translation: CASSLGAGFGYTF.

The V gene is TRBV2, the J gene TRBJ2-2; 12 positions agree with TRBD2. The germline V gene encodes CDR1 SNHLY and CDR2 FYNNEI. The CDR3 covers 15 residues. V was pared by 6 bases and J by 6 bases, with 5 bases of the junction left unmatched. The CDR3 region has the DNA TGTGCCAGCAGGGGGCGGACTAGCGGGGCCGGGGAGCTGTTTTTT. Translated: CASRGRTSGAGELFF.

This chain uses TRBV5-1 with TRBJ2-2, with D unclear. This CDR3 spans 16 amino acids. Germline CDR1 is SGHRS and CDR2 is YFSETQ. The germline V and J ends were trimmed by 0 bases and 4 bases, with 13 bases remaining between them. The CDR3 sequence: CASSLDSGLLTGELFF. The CDR3 DNA follows: TGCGCCAGCAGCTTGGACTCCGGGTTACTCACCGGGGAGCTGTTTTTT. Combining the CDR3 with reference TRBV5-1 and TRBJ2-2 gives the whole variable domain KAGVTQTPRYLIKTRGQQVTLSCSPISGHRSVSWYQQTPGQGLQFLFEYFSETQRNKGNFPGRFSGRQFSNSRSEMNVSTLELGDSALYLCASSLDSGLLTGELFFGEGSRLTVL.

The chain uses TRBV6-1 and TRBJ2-5; D gene ambiguous. This CDR3 comprises 13 residues. Germline CDR1 MNHNS, CDR2 SASEGT. V was clipped by 2 bases and J by 11 bases, with 15 bases between them. The DNA of the CDR3 is TGTGCCAGCAGTGAATTTCCGGTGTCCCAGCAGTACTTC. The encoded protein is CASSEFPVSQQYF.

In its sample, this clone was seen once. V is TRBV15 and J is TRBJ1-5; D is possibly TRBD1 (5 bases). The germline V and J ends were trimmed by 3 bases and 9 bases, with 18 bases remaining between them. Germline-derived CDR1 and CDR2 are LNHNV and YYDKDF (reference sequence). The CDR3 extends over 15 amino acids. In DNA form, the CDR3 reads TGTGCCACCAGCAGTTACCGGGACCGCAAGGCGCCCCAGCATTTT. This sequence encodes CATSSYRDRKAPQHF. Full variable domain (rest looked up from reference TRBV15 and TRBJ1-5): DAMVIQNPRYQVTQFGKPVTLSCSQTLNHNVMYWYQQKSSQAPKLLFHYYDKDFNNEADTPDNFQSRRPNTSFCFLDIRSPGLGDTAMYLCATSSYRDRKAPQHFGDGTRLSIL.

This clone came up a few times. This rearrangement joins TRBV5-4 to TRBJ1-6; possibly TRBD1 for D (6 bases). The V gene's germline CDR1 is SGHNT and CDR2 YYREEE (reference sequence). The length of the CDR3 is 15 residues. Trimming removed 4 bases from V and 5 bases from J, with 13 bases in between. The CDR3 loop is CASSRPGEDNSPLHF. In nucleotides, the CDR3 is TGTGCCAGCAGCAGACCAGGGGAAGATAATTCACCCCTCCACTTT.

The rearrangement links TRBV5-6 to TRBJ2-5; 9 bases are shared with TRBD1. This CDR3 has 15 amino acids. Germline CDR1 reads SGHDT; CDR2 reads YYEEEE. J gave up 7 bases and V 1 base, and 8 bases lay outside the gene matches. CDR3 DNA sequence: TGTGCCAGCAGCTTGACGACAGGGGGATATGTGACCCAGTACTTC. Translated: CASSLTTGGYVTQYF.

This clone was counted only a few times. The chain carries TRBV29-1 and TRBJ1-2; D is perhaps TRBD1 (5 bases). Germline V gene data show CDR1 as SQVTM and CDR2 as ANQGSEA. The V end lost 3 bases, the J end lost 7 bases, and 12 bases lay between the germline ends. The CDR3 extends over 12 amino acids. In DNA, the CDR3 is TGCAGCGTTGAGCTCTGGGGGGGTGGCTACACCTTC. The encoded protein is CSVELWGGGYTF.

The chain combines TRBV7-8 with TRBJ1-1, with TRBD1 matching over 7 bases. Germline-derived CDR1 and CDR2 are SGHVS and FQNEAQ. The CDR3 loop spans 16 amino acids. J gave up 10 bases and V 4 bases, and 18 bases lay outside the gene matches. CDR3 bases: TGTGCCAGCAGCTCCGGAAGCTGGACAGGAGTCCGGGGAGCTTTCTTT. Translating gives CASSSGSWTGVRGAFF.

This clone appeared a single time. The chain carries TRBV14 and TRBJ2-7; D may be TRBD1 or TRBD2 (5 bases each). The germline V gene encodes CDR1 SGHDN and CDR2 FVKESK. The CDR3 totals 14 residues. V lost 1 base and J lost 7, with 14 bases in between. The CDR3 DNA reads as TGTGCCAGCAGCCAAGGGGACGTACTCCTGGAGCAGTACTTC. Protein: CASSQGDVLLEQYF.

The rearrangement links TRBV2 to TRBJ1-5; D unclear. The V end lost 4 bases, the J end lost 5 bases, and 9 bases lay between the germline ends. CDR3 length equals 13 residues. Germline loops: CDR1 SNHLY, CDR2 FYNNEI. In DNA form, the CDR3 reads TGTGCCAGCAGTGGCCAGCCAGATCAGCCCCAGCATTTT. It yields the protein CASSGQPDQPQHF.

V is TRBV7-9 and J is TRBJ2-5; D ambiguous. The germline V gene has CDR1 SEHNR and CDR2 FQNEAQ (reference sequence). This CDR3 is built from 11 residues. Trimming removed 2 bases at V and 3 bases at J, with 1 base between. The CDR3, as DNA: TGTGCCAGCAGCTTAAAAGAGACCCAGTACTTC. Translation: CASSLKETQYF. The full variable domain, with the rest looked up from reference TRBV7-9 and TRBJ2-5, is DTGVSQNPRHKITKRGQNVTFRCDPISEHNRLYWYRQTLGQGPEFLTYFQNEAQLEKSRLLSDRFSAERPKGSFSTLEIQRTEQGDSAMYLCASSLKETQYFGPGTRLLVL.

The V call is TRBV15, the J call TRBJ1-5; possible D gene TRBD1, 5 bases. The CDR3 covers 15 residues. Germline CDR1 reads LNHNV; CDR2 reads YYDKDF (reference sequence). V gave up 7 bases and J gave up 1 base, with 14 bases separating them. The CDR3 spells CATKEAGLSNQPQHF. CDR3 DNA sequence: TGTGCCACCAAAGAGGCAGGGCTAAGCAATCAGCCCCAGCATTTT.

V is TRBV11-2 and J is TRBJ1-2; D possibly corresponds to TRBD1 (5 bases). The germline gives CDR1 SGHAT, CDR2 FQNNGV. The CDR3 sequence is 14 residues long. The V gene lost 7 bases and the J gene lost 1 base, with 13 bases spanning the gap. As DNA, the CDR3 is TGTGCCAGCACCCCCGCCGGGGGTAACTATGGCTACACCTTC. This translates into CASTPAGGNYGYTF.

The chain employs TRBV5-1 and TRBJ1-2, with 7 nucleotides matching TRBD1. Germline assignment: CDR1 SGHRS and CDR2 YFSETQ. The CDR3 has 18 amino acids. V dropped 2 bases and J dropped 8; count of bases not matched to a gene: 21. CDR3 amino acids: CASSLPTTPDRAGGGYTF. For the CDR3, the DNA is TGCGCCAGCAGCTTACCGACTACCCCTGACAGGGCTGGGGGCGGCTACACCTTC. The variable domain in full, with the rest retrieved from reference TRBV5-1 and TRBJ1-2, is KAGVTQTPRYLIKTRGQQVTLSCSPISGHRSVSWYQQTPGQGLQFLFEYFSETQRNKGNFPGRFSGRQFSNSRSEMNVSTLELGDSALYLCASSLPTTPDRAGGGYTFGSGTRLTVV.

The chain has TRBV2 and TRBJ1-1; D is undetermined. V lost 8 bases and J lost 4, with 11 bases in between. Germline loops: CDR1 SNHLY, CDR2 FYNNEI. The CDR3 runs 12 residues. CDR3 loop: CASLWLGTEAFF. CDR3 bases: TGTGCCAGCCTGTGGCTGGGCACTGAAGCTTTCTTT.

The chain uses TRBV18 and TRBJ2-7, with a tentative D call TRBD2 (6 bases). Trimming pared 5 bases from V and 0 bases from J, leaving 17 bases between. Per germline, CDR1 KGHSH and CDR2 LQKENI. This CDR3 is built from 16 residues. CDR3 amino acids: CASSAKWRASSYEQYF. CDR3 nucleotides: TGTGCCAGCTCAGCGAAATGGAGGGCCAGCTCCTACGAGCAGTACTTC. The variable domain in full, completed from reference TRBV18 and TRBJ2-7, reads NAGVMQNPRHLVRRRGQEARLRCSPMKGHSHVYWYRQLPEEGLKFMVYLQKENIIDESGMPKERFSAEFPKEGPSILRIQQVVRGDSAAYFCASSAKWRASSYEQYFGPGTRLTVT.

The chain uses TRBV2 and TRBJ1-1, with D maybe TRBD1 (5 bases). There are 14 residues in the CDR3. The V end was cut by 6 bases, the J end by 1 base, with 12 bases between. Germline-derived CDR1 and CDR2 are SNHLY and FYNNEI. For the CDR3, the DNA is TGTGCCAGCAGCAAAAAGGGGCCGAACACTGAAGCTTTCTTT. Translated, it gives CASSKKGPNTEAFF.

The rearrangement links TRBV10-3 to TRBJ1-5; no clear D. The CDR3 is 17 amino acids. Trimming removed 7 bases from V and 6 bases from J, with 25 bases in between. The germline V gene has CDR1 ENHRY and CDR2 SYGVKD. DNA for the CDR3: TGTGCCATCACTTTGGCTGAAGGCCGGGGAATTGGTCAGCCCCAGCATTTT. This translates into CAITLAEGRGIGQPQHF.

Sample share makes this clone medium-sized. The chain recombines TRBV5-1 with TRBJ2-5; TRBD2 is a possible D gene (5 bases). Per germline, CDR1 SGHRS and CDR2 YFSETQ. The CDR3 is 14 residues long. Trimming took off 6 bases at V and 5 bases at J, with 17 bases between the two ends. The chain's CDR3 is CASTRTGVGETQYF. The CDR3 nucleotides are TGCGCCAGCACCCGGACTGGGGTCGGGGAGACCCAGTACTTC.

This clone was found once. The rearrangement uses TRBV19 and TRBJ2-3, with 8 nucleotides matching TRBD2. Trimming cost V 3 bases and J 2 bases; bases outside gene matches: 4. From germline, CDR1 is LNHDA and CDR2 SQIVND (reference sequence). This CDR3 region has 15 residues. The CDR3 spells CASSIRGGITDTQYF. CDR3 nucleotide sequence: TGTGCCAGTAGTATCCGGGGGGGAATCACAGATACGCAGTATTTT.